This TCR beta chain stems from a study of shared clonotypes between healthy human individuals (TCRdb year 2020). Study-level background: The cohort comprised a couple of women and a few men aged 18 to 49 years. Per donor, three plates each were used for CD4 naive and CD4 memory, two for CD8 naive, and one for CD8 memory. The study deeply sequenced blood TCR repertoires of about five healthy adults to estimate repertoire size and the extent of clonotype sharing between individuals. To increase sequencing depth and limit assay-specific biases, TCR repertoire library preparation and sequencing were carried out by different laboratories using diverse techniques. Between about 0.94 and 8.9 billion PBMCs per donor were obtained by leukapheresis. Study-level results and caveats: Across a few donors, about 5.2% of naive CD4, 3% to 3.5% of naive CD8, roughly 2.3% of memory CD4, and 0.4% of memory CD8 clonotypes were shared. Naive subsets generally had larger estimated clonotype richness than memory subsets. Based on pairwise subsampling, the degree of clonotype sharing among donors was expected to be affected by sequencing depth. Because the study included a small number of donors, the genetic and exposure-history diversity represented was limited. Higher generation probabilities were observed for clonotypes shared by all four sorted-subset donors than for non-shared clonotypes. Rarefaction of sorted-subset datasets indicated incomplete sequencing despite the large sequencing depth. Sampling was restricted to blood, and TCR repertoires in tissue are likely to differ from TCR repertoires in blood.

Healthy HIV-negative adults with no recently reported acute infections or vaccinations were included as donors. Only Caucasian adults living in Nashville, Tennessee, USA were represented among the donors. CD4+ T cells were enriched by magnetic negative selection, after which naive cells were positively selected on CD45RA and the negative fraction was taken as the memory subset. Blood was obtained by leukapheresis, after which PBMCs were separated by Ficoll-Histopaque density gradient centrifugation and cryopreserved in liquid nitrogen vapor phase. Purity and quantity of every magnetically sorted T cell population were checked by analytical flow cytometry. From each sorted fraction, genomic DNA was isolated and quantified by UV absorbance on a Nanodrop 2000c. TCR CDR3 regions were amplified from genomic DNA by multiplex PCR using the deep immunoSEQ assay. Genomic DNA extracted from each cell subset was distributed evenly over all wells of several immunoSEQ 96-well plates, and each plate served as one replicate. For sorted subsets, each replicate PCR was loaded with 200 to 250 ng genomic DNA, equivalent to some 27,000 T cell genomes. Purified libraries were measured with a Qubit 3.0 fluorometer, size-checked on a Bioanalyzer 2100, and measured again with the KAPA Library Quantification kit. Every immunoSEQ 96-well plate was sequenced on a dedicated single-read 150-cycle Illumina NextSeq 550 flow cell. For the original study's pipeline: The immunoSEQ output contained only junctional sequences without quality scores, so filtering could not match that applied to full-length reads. Sequences were annotated with PyIR, a Python wrapper for IgBLAST v1.9, and V/J genes and CDR3 were assigned using IMGT germline references. Reads were removed for weak V/J assignments (E-value above 1e-6), missing CDR3, stop codons, out-of-frame junctions, or ambiguous translated residues. V3J clonotypes were defined as sequences sharing an identical inferred V gene, J gene, and CDR3 amino acid sequence. To compute the percentage overlap between repertoires, the number of shared unique clonotypes was divided by the size of the smaller repertoire. Repertoire richness was assessed with RTK rarefaction, the Chao1 estimator, and Recon v2.1 estimates of unobserved clonotypes. Generation probabilities were computed with OLGA for all TCRbeta clonotypes obtained by the gDNA method from four donors. What TCRdb holds here is the immuneACCESS table cut down to in-frame rearrangements. Part of the clones is not present; checked against another copy, under half of the missing clones reflect an unresolved V gene, and the others are unexplained. V, J and clone size are those of that table, while D and trimming were read from the DNA. The sample table shows about a million clones, and roughly 80% are seen once. The ten largest clones add up to 1.4% of the sample.

Details on this clone: The antigen it binds to is not known. No much larger clonotype is one base removed from it; base qualities were not supplied.

Sequencing input: memory CD4+ T cells sorted from blood. The cell subset or site label here, explained by the study, means: CD45RA-negative fraction. The TCR was taken from a man aged 18 to 35 in good health.

The CDR3 in this case is CASSLTSFTDTQYF. The DNA is TGTGCCAGCAGCCTGACTAGTTTCACAGATACGCAGTATTTT. The chain joins TRBV5-4 to TRBJ2-3, with TRBD2 as a weak D call on 6 bases. Including cysteine and phenylalanine, the CDR3 has 14 amino acids. Only the CDR3 region is kept as DNA, spanning 42 bases read in frame from base 1. Sequences SGHNT (CDR1) and YYREEE (CDR2) are obtained from the germline V gene (reference sequence). V is pared back by 4 bases and J by 2 bases, with 11 bases lying between the germline termini.